This T cell receptor (beta chain) was retrieved from a study of Ad26.COV2.S vaccination and SARS-CoV-2 variants. Overall study context: Once or twice, 56 days apart, Ad26.COV2.S was delivered intramuscularly.

Concerning this clone: Its antigen is currently unknown.

The germline V gene encodes CDR1 SQVTM and CDR2 ANQGSEA. CDR3 length equals 14 residues. Trimming removed 4 bases from V and 0 bases from J, with 9 bases in between. Treatment indicated: some 20 received Ad26.COV2.S at low or high dose, single or two shots; 5 received placebo; per-sample allocation not given. Day 63 after the first injection of vaccine or placebo was the sampling time. The individual, an adult aged 18-55 years, was a donor in Boston. General study findings and limits: Vaccinated and placebo-treated recipients had similar non-spike TCR breadth.

The protocol was immunoSEQ multiplex PCR, while the TCRdb copy is restricted to in-frame clones and leaves out a portion. In the table there are about 480,000 clones, 70% to 90% of which are singletons. The chain combines TRBV29-1 with TRBJ2-2; D is possibly TRBD1 (5 bases). The sequencing used peripheral blood, collected in a trial of Ad26.COV2.S vaccine versus placebo. The source of this sequence is a person aged 18-65 years who received the Ad26.COV2.S COVID-19 vaccine or a placebo. The CDR3 bases are TGCAGCGTTGCTGACAGTACGAACACCGGGGAGCTGTTTTTT. It codes for CSVADSTNTGELFF.